Listed here are 18 T cell receptor beta chains from one sample, sequenced in a study of blood T cell repertoires in COVID-19. TCRdb keeps only in-frame clones here, not all; method: immunoSEQ multiplex PCR. Of 220,000 or so clones in the sample, about four fifths are singletons; the top ten hold 3% to 3.5%. What was sequenced was peripheral blood. These receptors all come from a young woman who had recovered from COVID-19.

J is TRBJ2-7 and V is TRBV28; 7 nucleotides match TRBD1. There are 13 residues in the CDR3. The V gene end was trimmed by 6 bases and the J gene end by 7 bases; junction bases not matched to a gene: 9. Germline V CDR1 and CDR2: MDHEN, SYDVKM. DNA for the CDR3: TGTGCCAGCAGCCCCGGGACAGCAATGGAGCAGTACTTC. It yields the protein CASSPGTAMEQYF.

This clone is a singleton in its sample. V and J are TRBV28 and TRBJ1-2, with D perhaps TRBD1 (5 bases). The CDR3 spans 13 residues. Germline V lookup: CDR1 MDHEN, CDR2 SYDVKM. V lost 5 bases to trimming and J lost 4 bases, with 11 bases between them. CDR3 protein: CASSIGQGYGYTF. In DNA, the CDR3 is TGTGCCAGCAGTATAGGACAAGGCTATGGCTACACCTTC.

The V call is TRBV7-2, the J call TRBJ2-5; a possible D gene is TRBD2 (6 bases). Germline V lookup: CDR1 SGHTA, CDR2 FQGNSA. V was pared by 1 base and J by 5 bases, with 11 bases between. The CDR3 extends over 14 amino acids. CDR3 nucleotides: TGTGCCAGCAGCTTAGGTCCCCGGGGGGAGACCCAGTACTTC. This gives the protein CASSLGPRGETQYF.

The chain combines TRBV6-5 with TRBJ1-1; D is undetermined. V lost 0 bases and J lost 7, with 12 bases in between. The CDR3 length is 14 residues. Per germline, CDR1 MNHEY and CDR2 SVGAGI. The CDR3 region has the DNA TGTGCCAGCAGTTACTCGAATATGGACTTTGAAGCTTTCTTT. Translating gives CASSYSNMDFEAFF.

The chain uses TRBV6-1 and TRBJ2-7; D gene unclear. The CDR3 runs to 15 residues. The germline V gene has CDR1 MNHNS and CDR2 SASEGT. V shed 2 bases and J shed 0 bases, with 11 bases lying between them. In DNA, the CDR3 is TGTGCCAGCAGTGAATTTTCGGCAGGCTCCTACGAGCAGTACTTC. This gives the protein CASSEFSAGSYEQYF.

Turning to this clone: Given a much more abundant clone one base away, this may be a read error. The CDR3 loop is CASSPSTDTQYF. CDR3 nucleotide sequence: TGTGCCAGCAGCCCGAGCACAGATACGCAGTATTTT. The chain uses TRBV5-6 and TRBJ2-3, with unresolved D. V shed 4 bases and J shed 0 bases, with 3 bases lying between them. Germline CDR1 is SGHDT and CDR2 is YYEEEE. The CDR3 has 12 amino acids.

The chain is built from TRBV28 and TRBJ2-2; TRBD1 aligns across 12 bases. The CDR3 has 19 amino acids. Trimming cost V 3 bases and J 5 bases; bases outside gene matches: 13. CDR1 is MDHEN and CDR2 is SYDVKM in the germline V gene. CDR3 loop: CASSFGARDRGPITGELFF. The CDR3 nucleotides read TGTGCCAGCAGTTTCGGGGCTCGGGACAGGGGGCCGATAACCGGGGAGCTGTTTTTT.

The rearrangement links TRBV30 to TRBJ2-5; 7 positions agree with TRBD1. J was trimmed by 3 bases and V by 4 bases; bases with no gene match: 5. The CDR3 consists of 13 residues. Germline CDR1 is GTSNPN and CDR2 is SVGIG (reference sequence). CDR3 sequence reads: CAWTTGTEETQYF. Here the CDR3 DNA reads TGTGCCTGGACTACCGGGACAGAAGAGACCCAGTACTTC.

This clone has just a few counts. The chain employs TRBV21-1 and TRBJ2-5; the table assigns TRBD2, which was not confirmed against the DNA. TRBV21-1 is an annotated pseudogene. The CDR3 length is 14 residues. In DNA, the CDR3 is TGTGCCAGCAGCAAAGCGGGAGTGGGGGAGACCCAGTACTTC. This sequence encodes CASSKAGVGETQYF.

The CDR3 loop is CASGDLYYEQYF. The CDR3 DNA follows: TGTGCCAGCGGGGACTTATACTACGAGCAGTACTTC. V usage is TRBV6-5 and J usage is TRBJ2-7, with D maybe TRBD2 (6 bases). The length of the CDR3 is 12 residues. V dropped 8 bases and J dropped 3 bases, with 11 bases sitting between them. Germline values: CDR1 MNHEY, CDR2 SVGAGI.

The V and J genes are TRBV6-5 and TRBJ2-7; D not resolved. V shed 7 bases and J shed 0 bases, with 10 bases lying between them. CDR1 and CDR2 from the germline V gene are MNHEY and SVGAGI. The CDR3 loop spans 13 amino acids. CDR3 coding DNA: TGTGCCAGCACAGTCCCCTTCTCCTACGAGCAGTACTTC. It translates to CASTVPFSYEQYF.

This clone was recorded once. This sequence joins TRBV2 and TRBJ1-3; 9 bases line up with TRBD1. In germline, CDR1 is SNHLY, CDR2 FYNNEI. This CDR3 region has 15 residues. The ends lost 6 bases at V and 2 bases at J; junction bases unmatched: 5. The CDR3 here is CASSLGTGTGNTIYF. CDR3 coding DNA: TGTGCCAGCAGCCTGGGGACAGGGACTGGAAACACCATATATTTT.

The chain recombines TRBV27 with TRBJ2-1; D call uncertain. The CDR3 sequence is 12 residues long. Looked up from germline, CDR1 is MNHEY and CDR2 is SMNVEV (reference sequence). V was trimmed by 2 bases and J by 6 bases, leaving 5 bases between them. CDR3 bases: TGTGCCAGCAGTTTAGGGCCCAATGAGCAGTTCTTC. It is translated as CASSLGPNEQFF.

This clone occurred once. This chain connects TRBV5-1 to TRBJ1-5; 9 bases agree with TRBD1. V shed 2 bases, J shed 5 bases, and the junction held 5 bases outside the gene matches. This CDR3 comprises 15 residues. The germline V gene encodes CDR1 SGHRS and CDR2 YFSETQ. The CDR3 DNA reads TGCGCCAGCAGCTTTACAGGGGGCGCGGATCAGCCCCAGCATTTT. Protein sequence: CASSFTGGADQPQHF.

The chain has TRBV19 and TRBJ1-4; D unresolved. Germline V gene lookup returns CDR1 LNHDA and CDR2 SQIVND (reference sequence). The CDR3 loop spans 12 amino acids. V lost 9 bases and J lost 8, with 13 bases in between. CDR3 loop: CASHPGGEKLFF. For the CDR3, the DNA is TGTGCCAGCCACCCGGGAGGCGAAAAACTGTTTTTT.

The chain couples TRBV5-6 to TRBJ2-5; 10 bases match TRBD1. With 3 bases clipped from V and 3 bases from J, the junction kept 8 bases outside the gene matches. In germline, CDR1 is SGHDT, CDR2 YYEEEE. The CDR3 runs to 16 residues. CDR3 in DNA: TGTGCCAGCAGCTGGAAAGCCGGGACAGGGGAAGAGACCCAGTACTTC. Its translation: CASSWKAGTGEETQYF.

The chain couples TRBV11-2 to TRBJ2-1; 7 bases line up with TRBD1. Germline V gene data show CDR1 as SGHAT and CDR2 as FQNNGV. V lost 2 bases and J lost 8; bases outside the gene matches: 9. CDR3 length equals 15 residues. The CDR3 nucleotides read TGTGCCAGCAGCTTAACAGGGGCCGGCCGGGATGAGCAGTTCTTC. Protein: CASSLTGAGRDEQFF.

Written as DNA, the CDR3 is TGTGCCACCAGTATATTGGATACGCAGTATTTT. It specifies CATSILDTQYF. The chain carries TRBV24-1 and TRBJ2-3; the D is unclear. CDR3 length: 11 residues. Deletions cut 6 bases from V and 6 bases from J, with 6 bases between. Looked up from germline, CDR1 is KGHDR and CDR2 is SFDVKD.